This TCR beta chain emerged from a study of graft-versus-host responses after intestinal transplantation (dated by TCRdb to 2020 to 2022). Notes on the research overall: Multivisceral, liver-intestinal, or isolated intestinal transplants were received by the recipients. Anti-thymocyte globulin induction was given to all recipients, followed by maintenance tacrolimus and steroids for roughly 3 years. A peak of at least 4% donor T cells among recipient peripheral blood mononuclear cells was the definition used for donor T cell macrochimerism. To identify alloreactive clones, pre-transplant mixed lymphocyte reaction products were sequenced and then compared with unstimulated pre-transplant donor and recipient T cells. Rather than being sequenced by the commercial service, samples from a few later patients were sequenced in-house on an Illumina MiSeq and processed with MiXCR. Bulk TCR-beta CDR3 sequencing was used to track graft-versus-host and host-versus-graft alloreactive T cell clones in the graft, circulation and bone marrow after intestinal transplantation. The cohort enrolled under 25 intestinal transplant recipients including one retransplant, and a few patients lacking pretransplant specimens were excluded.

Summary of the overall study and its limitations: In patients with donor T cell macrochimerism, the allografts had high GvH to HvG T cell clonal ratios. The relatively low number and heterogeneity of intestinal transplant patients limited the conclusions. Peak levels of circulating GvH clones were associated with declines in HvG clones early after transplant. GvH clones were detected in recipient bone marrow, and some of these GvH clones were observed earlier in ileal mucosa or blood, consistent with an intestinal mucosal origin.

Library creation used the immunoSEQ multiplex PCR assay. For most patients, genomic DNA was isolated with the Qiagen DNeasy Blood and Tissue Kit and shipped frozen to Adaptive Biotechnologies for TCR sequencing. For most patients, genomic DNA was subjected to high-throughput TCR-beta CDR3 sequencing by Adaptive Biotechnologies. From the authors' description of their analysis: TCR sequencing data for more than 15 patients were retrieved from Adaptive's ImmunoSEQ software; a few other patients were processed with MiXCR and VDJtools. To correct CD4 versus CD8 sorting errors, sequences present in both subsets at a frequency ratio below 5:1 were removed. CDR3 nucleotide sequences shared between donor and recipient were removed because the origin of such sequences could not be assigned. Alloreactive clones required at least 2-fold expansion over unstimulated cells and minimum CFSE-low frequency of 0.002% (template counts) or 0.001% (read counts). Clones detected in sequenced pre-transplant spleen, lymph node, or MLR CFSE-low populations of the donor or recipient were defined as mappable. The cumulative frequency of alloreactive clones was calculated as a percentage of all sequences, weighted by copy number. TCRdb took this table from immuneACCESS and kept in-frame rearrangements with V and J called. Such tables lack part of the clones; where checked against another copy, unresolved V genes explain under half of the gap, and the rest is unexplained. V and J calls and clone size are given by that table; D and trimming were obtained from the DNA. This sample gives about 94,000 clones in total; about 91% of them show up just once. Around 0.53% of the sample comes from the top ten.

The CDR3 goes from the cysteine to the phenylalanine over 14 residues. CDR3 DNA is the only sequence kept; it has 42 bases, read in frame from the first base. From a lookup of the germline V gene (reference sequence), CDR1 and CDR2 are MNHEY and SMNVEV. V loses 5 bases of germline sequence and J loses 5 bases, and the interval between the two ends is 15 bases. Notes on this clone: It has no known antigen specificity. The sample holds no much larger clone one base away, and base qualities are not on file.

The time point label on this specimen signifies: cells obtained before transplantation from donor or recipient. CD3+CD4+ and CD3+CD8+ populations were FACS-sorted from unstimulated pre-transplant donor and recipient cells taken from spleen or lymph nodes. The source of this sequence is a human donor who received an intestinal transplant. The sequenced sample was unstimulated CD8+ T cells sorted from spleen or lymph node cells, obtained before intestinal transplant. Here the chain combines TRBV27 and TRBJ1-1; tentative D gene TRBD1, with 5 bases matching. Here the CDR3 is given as CASSPQGEWTEAFF. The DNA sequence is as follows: TGTGCCAGCAGTCCCCAGGGTGAATGGACTGAAGCTTTCTTT.